Listed below are T cell receptor beta chains from one sample, sequenced in a study of spatial heterogeneity in lung cancer. Each CDR3 protein is one row after TCRdb ran MiXCR on the 5' RACE reads. The sample records 50,000 or so distinct CDR3 sequences, about an eighth being singletons. The sequencing used PBMCs, collected at surgery. The receptors were gathered from a female donor with early-stage non-small cell lung cancer. CDR3s include the opening cysteine and the closing phenylalanine or tryptophan. A D gene is named only where the DNA matches it firmly. Only some rows state a clone size, as once, few, many or a class for expanded clones.

TRBV5-1,many,-,TRBJ2-1,CASSLARNEQFF,TGCGCCAGCAGCTTGGCCCGCAATGAGCAGTTCTTC
TRBV7-2,many,TRBD1,TRBJ1-1,CASSFGTGGRGTEAFF,TGTGCCAGCAGCTTTGGGACAGGGGGCAGGGGCACTGAAGCTTTCTTT
TRBV4-3,few,-,TRBJ1-1,CASSQDKGLLEDTEAFF,TGCGCCAGCAGCCAAGATAAGGGACTCTTGGAGGACACTGAAGCTTTCTTT
TRBV2,few,-,TRBJ2-5,CASGQGGPEETQYF,TGTGCCAGCGGGCAGGGGGGCCCCGAAGAGACCCAGTACTTC
TRBV20-1,few,-,TRBJ2-4,CSAREGAGAKNIQYF,TGCAGTGCTAGAGAAGGCGCGGGGGCCAAAAACATTCAGTACTTC
TRBV30,many,-,TRBJ1-1,CAWSVPPGRLEAFF,TGTGCCTGGAGTGTACCCCCCGGGAGGCTTGAAGCTTTCTTT
TRBV5-1,-,-,TRBJ1-5,CASSLDSLDQPQHF,TGCGCCAGCAGCTTGGACAGCTTAGATCAGCCCCAGCATTTT
TRBV4-2,few,-,TRBJ1-4,CASSQGTTASNEKLFF,TGTGCCAGCAGCCAAGGAACGACAGCTTCTAATGAAAAACTGTTTTTT
TRBV27,-,-,TRBJ1-2,CASSQSLGHGDGYTF,TGTGCCAGCAGTCAAAGCCTAGGACACGGAGATGGCTACACCTTC
TRBV20-1,few,-,TRBJ2-3,CSAPELGGGGDTQYF,TGCAGTGCTCCAGAACTAGGAGGGGGTGGAGATACGCAGTATTTT
TRBV6-5,-,-,TRBJ2-5,CASSYTGYQETQYF,TGTGCCAGCAGTTACACAGGGTACCAAGAGACCCAGTACTTC
TRBV5-4,once,TRBD1,TRBJ2-5,CASSATGRRETQYF,TGTGCCAGCAGCGCGACAGGGCGGCGGGAGACCCAGTACTTC
TRBV20-1,-,-,TRBJ2-7,CSARDKDRTYEQYF,TGCAGTGCTAGAGATAAGGACAGAACCTACGAGCAGTACTTC
TRBV7-2,-,TRBD1,TRBJ2-6,CASSRDRGVSGANVLTF,TGTGCCAGCAGCAGGGACAGGGGCGTCTCTGGGGCCAACGTCCTGACTTTC
TRBV27,-,-,TRBJ2-6,CASSLSGGLVAGANVLTF,TGTGCCAGCAGTTTATCGGGGGGGCTTGTGGCTGGGGCCAACGTCCTGACTTTC
TRBV9,few,TRBD2,TRBJ2-3,CASSASGSSTDTQYF,TGTGCCAGCAGCGCTAGCGGTTCGAGCACAGATACGCAGTATTTT
TRBV20-1,-,-,TRBJ2-3,CSARGAGLAESTDTQYF,TGCAGTGCTAGGGGGGCAGGGTTAGCGGAAAGCACAGATACGCAGTATTTT
TRBV7-2,-,TRBD2,TRBJ2-1,CASRGLLASSYNEQFF,TGTGCCAGCAGGGGTTTACTAGCGAGCTCCTACAATGAGCAGTTCTTC
TRBV5-1,few,TRBD2,TRBJ2-7,CASSSYGGGYEQYF,TGCGCCAGCAGCTCCTACGGGGGGGGCTACGAGCAGTACTTC
TRBV12-3/TRBV12-4,-,TRBD2,TRBJ2-3,CASSDSLAGGPFTDTQYF,TGTGCCAGCAGTGATTCACTAGCGGGGGGGCCCTTCACAGATACGCAGTATTTT
TRBV7-6,many,-,TRBJ2-1,CASSLDQGVYNEQFF,TGTGCCAGCAGCTTAGACCAGGGAGTGTACAATGAGCAGTTCTTC
TRBV30,-,-,TRBJ1-2,CAWSVDIGYTF,TGTGCCTGGAGTGTAGATATTGGCTACACCTTC
TRBV9,few,-,TRBJ2-7,CASSLGTQTYEQYF,TGTGCCAGCAGCCTCGGGACACAAACTTACGAGCAGTACTTC
TRBV12-3/TRBV12-4,-,-,TRBJ2-1,CASSFEGLEGGEQFF,TGTGCCAGCAGTTTTGAGGGGTTGGAAGGAGGGGAGCAGTTCTTC
TRBV5-1,-,-,TRBJ2-7,CASSLAWGAETYEQYF,TGCGCCAGCAGCTTGGCCTGGGGCGCGGAAACCTACGAGCAGTACTTC
TRBV29-1,few,-,TRBJ2-3,CSVTFGPFTDTQYF,TGCAGCGTTACGTTCGGACCTTTCACAGATACGCAGTATTTT
TRBV2,few,-,TRBJ2-7,CASSEVSYEQYF,TGTGCCAGCAGTGAAGTCTCCTACGAGCAGTACTTC
TRBV5-1,-,TRBD1,TRBJ1-6,CASSLPGQGNSPLHF,TGCGCCAGCAGCTTGCCGGGACAGGGAAATTCACCCCTCCACTTT
TRBV20-1,-,TRBD2,TRBJ2-3,CSALAGGTLLQKRTQYF,TGCAGTGCTTTAGCGGGGGGCACGCTCCTCCAGAAGCGAACGCAGTATTTT
TRBV4-2,many,TRBD2,TRBJ2-7,CASSQETSTYEQYF,TGTGCCAGCAGCCAGGAGACTAGCACCTACGAGCAGTACTTC
TRBV7-9,-,TRBD1,TRBJ2-7,CASSGDRSYEQYF,TGTGCCAGCAGCGGGGACAGATCTTACGAGCAGTACTTC
TRBV18,-,-,TRBJ1-1,CASSPQGNTEAFF,TGTGCCAGCTCGCCACAGGGGAACACTGAAGCTTTCTTT
TRBV19,few,-,TRBJ1-4,CASSFTPGQRPEKLFF,TGTGCCAGTAGTTTTACGCCGGGACAACGGCCTGAAAAACTGTTTTTT
TRBV7-2,-,-,TRBJ2-5,CATSLGRKETQYF,TGTGCCACCTCCCTGGGACGTAAAGAGACCCAGTACTTC
TRBV27,many,-,TRBJ2-2,CASSTPTGELFF,TGTGCCAGCAGTACCCCCACCGGGGAGCTGTTTTTT
TRBV3-1,-,-,TRBJ1-1,CASVGGGTEAFF,TGTGCCAGCGTTGGGGGAGGCACTGAAGCTTTCTTT
TRBV7-9,few,TRBD1,TRBJ2-4,CASSSPGQGFSKNIQYF,TGTGCCAGCAGCTCTCCGGGACAGGGTTTTTCCAAAAACATTCAGTACTTC
TRBV5-1,-,TRBD1,TRBJ2-2,CASSLLATGAGELFF,TGCGCCAGCAGCCTACTCGCCACAGGGGCCGGGGAGCTGTTTTTT
TRBV12-3/TRBV12-4,few,-,TRBJ1-2,CASSPTKNYGYTF,TGTGCCAGCAGTCCGACAAAAAACTATGGCTACACCTTC
TRBV5-4,few,TRBD2,TRBJ2-3,CAGAGGPTTDTQYF,TGTGCCGGAGCGGGGGGACCCACCACAGATACGCAGTATTTT
TRBV11-2,few,-,TRBJ2-7,CASSRTGGAQGEQYF,TGTGCCAGCAGCCGGACTGGGGGGGCCCAGGGCGAGCAGTACTTC
TRBV20-1,many,TRBD1,TRBJ1-1,CSARGTGDTEAFF,TGCAGTGCTAGAGGGACAGGGGACACTGAAGCCTTCTTT
TRBV7-2,-,-,TRBJ2-5,CASSLDRAEETQYF,TGTGCCAGCAGCTTAGATCGGGCAGAAGAGACCCAGTACTTC
TRBV5-6,many,-,TRBJ1-4,CASSLGQIDEKLFF,TGTGCCAGCAGCTTGGGGCAGATTGATGAAAAACTGTTTTTT
TRBV30,-,-,TRBJ1-5,CAWSVGRDQPQHF,TGTGCCTGGAGTGTAGGTAGGGATCAGCCCCAGCATTTT
TRBV4-1,many,-,TRBJ1-3,CASSQDKGQRSSGNTIYF,TGCGCCAGCAGCCAAGATAAAGGACAGAGATCCTCTGGAAACACCATATATTTT
TRBV28,many,-,TRBJ1-2,CASSISGTNYGYTF,TGTGCCAGCAGCATTTCCGGCACTAACTATGGCTACACCTTC
TRBV9,many,TRBD2,TRBJ2-7,CASSRGDTNYEQYF,TGTGCCAGCAGTCGGGGGGATACAAACTACGAGCAGTACTTC
TRBV3-1,-,-,TRBJ2-7,CASSQGAVSYEQYF,TGTGCCAGCAGCCAAGGGGCGGTTAGCTACGAGCAGTACTTC